Presented here are 20 T cell receptor beta chains from one specimen sequenced in a study of blood T cell repertoires in COVID-19. The data were produced by immunoSEQ multiplex PCR, yet TCRdb's version contains in-frame clones alone and is incomplete. The sample holds under 450,000 clones, roughly 90% seen once. Sequencing was performed on PBMCs or T cells enriched from blood (not recorded which). Receptors originate from a woman aged 40-49 years who had been exposed to COVID-19.

This rearrangement joins TRBV24-1 to TRBJ1-5, with TRBD1 identical over 9 bases. CDR1 and CDR2 from the germline V gene are KGHDR and SFDVKD. This CDR3 comprises 16 residues. The V and J ends lost 4 bases and 2 bases, in that order; junction bases with no gene match: 5. CDR3: CATSDRTGDRNQPQHF. The DNA of the CDR3 is TGTGCCACCAGTGACCGGACAGGGGATCGCAATCAGCCCCAGCATTTT.

V and J are TRBV19 and TRBJ1-2, with D perhaps matching TRBD1 (5 bases). The CDR3 sequence is 16 residues long. Trimming stripped 6 bases from V and 3 bases from J, with 20 bases between. Per the germline V gene, CDR1 is LNHDA and CDR2 is SQIVND (reference sequence). CDR3 DNA: TGTGCCAGTAGCCGGACACCCACAGGCAGAGACTATGGCTACACCTTC. Translation: CASSRTPTGRDYGYTF.

This chain connects TRBV2 to TRBJ2-1; TRBD2 agrees at 8 bases. Germline CDR1 reads SNHLY; CDR2 reads FYNNEI. V gave up 8 bases and J gave up 9 bases; unmatched junction bases: 3. The CDR3 totals 11 residues. The CDR3 spells CASLRGGEQFF. As DNA, the CDR3 is TGTGCCAGCCTTCGGGGGGGTGAGCAGTTCTTC.

The rearrangement uses TRBV7-9 and TRBJ1-1; D gene uncertain. The germline V gene has CDR1 SEHNR and CDR2 FQNEAQ (reference sequence). The CDR3 has 17 residues. The V end was cut by 5 bases, the J end by 0 bases, with 19 bases between. CDR3 in amino acids: CASSPSRQVLMNTEAFF. The CDR3 DNA sequence: TGTGCCAGCAGCCCCAGTCGTCAGGTGCTCATGAACACTGAAGCTTTCTTT.

V and J are TRBV7-2 and TRBJ2-7; 7 bases match TRBD1. CDR3 length: 14 amino acids. Unmatched junction bases numbered 4, after V lost 5 bases and J lost 0 bases. The germline gives CDR1 SGHTA, CDR2 FQGNSA. CDR3 sequence: CASSRDSSSYEQYF. The CDR3 bases are TGTGCCAGCAGCCGGGACAGTAGCTCCTACGAGCAGTACTTC.

The J gene is TRBJ2-3, the V gene TRBV12-3 or TRBV12-4; D is uncertain. The length of the CDR3 is 12 residues. Trimming took off 3 bases at V and 5 bases at J, with 6 bases between the two ends. CDR3 protein: CASSFLGDTQYF. In nucleotides, the CDR3 is TGTGCCAGCAGTTTCCTCGGAGATACGCAGTATTTT.

This chain joins TRBV5-1 and TRBJ1-4; 10 positions match TRBD1. CDR3 length: 16 amino acids. Per germline, CDR1 SGHRS and CDR2 YFSETQ. The junction had 11 bases not matched to a gene; V was cut back by 4 bases and J by 8 bases. CDR3 nucleotides: TGCGCCAGCAGCCCTCTCTCCCCGGACAGGGGGGAAAAACTGTTTTTT. Translation: CASSPLSPDRGEKLFF.

V usage is TRBV18 and J usage is TRBJ2-1, with 9 bases matching TRBD1. The CDR3 covers 14 residues. Losses at the gene ends were 8 bases for V and 7 bases for J; bases not matched to a gene: 9. In germline, CDR1 is KGHSH, CDR2 LQKENI. CDR3 coding DNA: TGTGCCAGCCGAACAGGGGGCGCGGTAAATGAGCAGTTCTTC. Encoded protein: CASRTGGAVNEQFF.

The chain employs TRBV9 and TRBJ1-1; 9 nucleotides align to TRBD1. Germline V gene data show CDR1 as SGDLS and CDR2 as YYNGEE. Trimming cost V 2 bases and J 1 base; bases outside gene matches: 3. The CDR3 extends over 15 amino acids. CDR3 nucleotide sequence: TGTGCCAGCAGCGTCGGGGGACAGGGGAACACTGAAGCTTTCTTT. The encoded protein is CASSVGGQGNTEAFF.

The chain combines TRBV7-9 with TRBJ2-7; 8 nucleotides align to TRBD2. The V and J ends lost 1 base and 4 bases, in that order; junction bases with no gene match: 9. The CDR3 loop spans 16 amino acids. CDR1 is SEHNR and CDR2 is FQNEAQ in the germline V gene (reference sequence). CDR3 in amino acids: CASSLGARGVGYEQYF. The CDR3 DNA follows: TGTGCCAGCAGCTTAGGGGCGCGGGGGGTTGGATACGAGCAGTACTTC.

The chain joins TRBV29-1 to TRBJ1-1; D gene ambiguous. Trimming cost V 7 bases and J 0 bases, with 9 bases left between them. The germline V gene encodes CDR1 SQVTM and CDR2 ANQGSEA. The CDR3 runs 12 residues. The CDR3, as DNA: TGCAGCGCACTCGGGGTGAACACTGAAGCTTTCTTT. Translated, it gives CSALGVNTEAFF.

J is TRBJ2-5 and V is TRBV7-2, with TRBD2 matching over 7 bases. V shed 4 bases and J 2 bases; nucleotides not matched to a gene: 7. The CDR3 is 15 amino acids. Germline CDR1 reads SGHTA; CDR2 reads FQGNSA. The CDR3 DNA follows: TGTGCCAGCAGCTCACCTAGCGGACGACAAGAGACCCAGTACTTC. Translated: CASSSPSGRQETQYF.

The rearrangement joins TRBV6-5 to TRBJ1-5; no reliable D call. The CDR3 length is 14 residues. Trimming stripped 5 bases from V and 4 bases from J, with 12 bases between. Germline values: CDR1 MNHEY, CDR2 SVGAGI. The CDR3: CASSRRGPNQPQHF. The CDR3 DNA sequence: TGTGCCAGCAGTCGCCGGGGTCCTAATCAGCCCCAGCATTTT.

V is TRBV13 and J is TRBJ2-5, with TRBD2 identical over 10 bases. The CDR3 loop spans 17 amino acids. Trimming took 0 bases from V and 0 from J; bases not matched to a gene: 4. The germline gives CDR1 PRHDT, CDR2 FYEKMQ (reference sequence). CDR3 coding DNA: TGTGCCAGCAGCTTAGGGTTAGCGGGGGGCAACCAAGAGACCCAGTACTTC. It yields the protein CASSLGLAGGNQETQYF.

This clone occurred a few times. The chain carries TRBV29-1 and TRBJ1-2; no clear D. Looked up from germline, CDR1 is SQVTM and CDR2 is ANQGSEA. Trimming stripped 0 bases from V and 8 bases from J, with 10 bases between. The CDR3 runs 12 residues. The CDR3 coding sequence is TGCAGCGTTGAAGAGGTTCTAAACGGCTACACCTTC. It encodes CSVEEVLNGYTF.

V is TRBV7-2 and J is TRBJ2-7, with 11 bases lining up with TRBD2. The CDR3 consists of 14 residues. Losses at the gene ends were 5 bases for V and 3 bases for J; bases not matched to a gene: 3. The germline CDR1 and CDR2 sequences are SGHTA and FQGNSA. CDR3 loop: CASSTLAGGYEQYF. CDR3 DNA sequence: TGTGCCAGCAGCACTCTAGCGGGGGGCTACGAGCAGTACTTC.

The V call is TRBV5-5, the J call TRBJ1-5; D unresolved. V was clipped by 4 bases and J by 1 base, with 9 bases between them. CDR3 size: 14 residues. Germline V CDR1 and CDR2: SGHKS, YYEKEE (reference sequence). The CDR3 region is CASSQEWSNQPQHF. The CDR3 DNA reads as TGTGCCAGCAGCCAGGAATGGAGCAATCAGCCCCAGCATTTT.

This clone was found a few times. This chain uses TRBV7-9 with TRBJ1-4; no clear D gene. The CDR3 consists of 13 residues. Germline-derived CDR1 and CDR2 are SEHNR and FQNEAQ (reference sequence). V lost 3 bases and J 8 bases, leaving 10 bases between the germline ends. DNA of the CDR3: TGTGCCAGCAGCTTCCTCCTCGGGGAAAAACTGTTTTTT. As protein: CASSFLLGEKLFF.

The chain couples TRBV5-5 to TRBJ1-2; D remains unclear. The germline V and J ends were trimmed by 4 bases and 0 bases, with 7 bases remaining between them. This CDR3 region has 13 residues. Germline V lookup: CDR1 SGHKS, CDR2 YYEKEE (reference sequence). The DNA for the CDR3 is TGTGCCAGCAGCGCGGATCCTAACTATGGCTACACCTTC. Its protein is CASSADPNYGYTF. The full variable domain, completed using reference TRBV5-5 and TRBJ1-2, is DAGVTQSPTHLIKTRGQQVTLRCSPISGHKSVSWYQQVLGQGPQFIFQYYEKEERGRGNFPDRFSARQFPNYSSELNVNALLLGDSALYLCASSADPNYGYTFGSGTRLTVV.

The V call is TRBV19, the J call TRBJ2-2; D perhaps matches TRBD2 (5 bases). Germline assignment: CDR1 LNHDA and CDR2 SQIVND (reference sequence). Trimming took off 5 bases at V and 6 bases at J, with 19 bases between the two ends. This CDR3 spans 16 amino acids. The CDR3 bases are TGTGCCAGTAGTCCGACGACGCACGGGAAGTCCGGGGAGCTGTTTTTT. Amino acid sequence: CASSPTTHGKSGELFF.